The 25 T cell receptor beta chains presented below share a single source sample, sequenced in a study of beta chain features in type 1 diabetes. Study-level points and caveats: Shorter TCRB CDR3s, moderately but significantly so, marked every one of the four CD4+ subsets in Type 1 diabetes patients.

As every portion of the isolated RNA was reverse transcribed, the sequencing read expressed TCRB transcripts. The protocol was immunoSEQ multiplex PCR, while the TCRdb copy is restricted to in-frame clones and leaves out a portion. The top ten hold 0.085% of the sample, which has a few hundred thousand clones, roughly 16% seen once. Antigens of these TCRs are unknown. The sample comprised naive CD4+ T cells from blood. Source of these receptors: a young man with type 1 diabetes.

This clone was detected a few times. V gene TRBV4-2 combines with J gene TRBJ1-2; no clear D. The CDR3 consists of 14 residues. The V end lost 0 bases, the J end lost 4 bases, and 9 bases lay between the germline ends. Germline V CDR1 and CDR2: LGHNA, YNFKEQ. The CDR3 protein is CASSQDRPAYGYTF. The CDR3 bases are TGTGCCAGCAGCCAAGATCGACCTGCCTATGGCTACACCTTC.

The chain uses TRBV30 and TRBJ2-3; D is ambiguous. In germline, CDR1 is GTSNPN, CDR2 SVGIG (reference sequence). Trimming took 3 bases from V and 2 from J, leaving 9 bases between them. The CDR3 totals 13 residues. CDR3 region: CAWSFRITDTQYF. Here the CDR3 DNA reads TGTGCCTGGAGCTTCAGGATCACAGATACGCAGTATTTT.

CDR3 bases: TGTGCCATCTCTCGGAGCACAGATACGCAGTATTTT. Translation gives CAISRSTDTQYF. The chain links TRBV10-3 to TRBJ2-3, with D unresolved. The germline CDR1 and CDR2 sequences are ENHRY and SYGVKD. This CDR3 contains 12 residues. The V end was cut by 8 bases, the J end by 0 bases, with 6 bases between.

In this sample, this clone turned up once. V usage is TRBV7-2 and J usage is TRBJ1-2; tentative D call: TRBD1 (5 bases). The CDR3 sequence is 17 residues long. Germline loops: CDR1 SGHTA, CDR2 FQGNSA. V shed 1 base and J shed 0 bases, with 15 bases lying between them. CDR3 coding DNA: TGTGCCAGCAGCTTAGTTTCGGGAGCAGGGACTAACTATGGCTACACCTTC. Amino acids: CASSLVSGAGTNYGYTF. The complete variable domain, with remaining parts taken from reference TRBV7-2 and TRBJ1-2, reads GAGVSQSPSNKVTEKGKDVELRCDPISGHTALYWYRQSLGQGLEFLIYFQGNSAPDKSGLPSDRFSAERTGGSVSTLTIQRTQQEDSAVYLCASSLVSGAGTNYGYTFGSGTRLTVV.

The rearrangement links TRBV30 to TRBJ2-7; D gene unclear. This CDR3 is 11 amino acids long. V was pared by 3 bases and J by 6 bases, with 9 bases between. Germline loops: CDR1 GTSNPN, CDR2 SVGIG (reference sequence). CDR3: CAWRGASEQYF. As DNA, the CDR3 is TGTGCCTGGAGGGGCGCATCCGAGCAGTACTTC.

This clone appeared a few times. This rearrangement joins TRBV28 to TRBJ2-7; perhaps TRBD1 as D (5 bases). CDR1 is MDHEN and CDR2 is SYDVKM in the germline V gene. Trimming removed 7 bases from V and 1 base from J, with 8 bases in between. The CDR3 has 12 residues. DNA of the CDR3: TGTGCCAGCACGCGACAGTCCTACGAGCAGTACTTC. The encoded protein is CASTRQSYEQYF.

V usage is TRBV2 and J usage is TRBJ1-2; D may be TRBD1 (6 bases). This CDR3 is 12 amino acids long. CDR1 SNHLY and CDR2 FYNNEI come from the germline V gene. The V gene lost 7 bases and the J gene lost 8 bases, with 14 bases spanning the gap. CDR3 coding DNA: TGTGCCAGCACCCGAACAGGGCACGGCTACACCTTC. It is translated as CASTRTGHGYTF.

Here the CDR3 reads CAWTPGGTYEQYF. The CDR3 bases are TGTGCCTGGACCCCTGGAGGGACCTACGAGCAGTACTTC. V and J are TRBV30 and TRBJ2-7; tentative D call: TRBD2 (6 bases). V lost 4 bases and J 2 bases, leaving 12 bases between the germline ends. From germline, CDR1 is GTSNPN and CDR2 SVGIG (reference sequence). The CDR3 runs to 13 residues.

This clone appeared a single time. The chain uses TRBV30 and TRBJ1-2, with D perhaps matching TRBD1 (5 bases). Germline V lookup: CDR1 GTSNPN, CDR2 SVGIG (reference sequence). This CDR3 is 12 amino acids long. V was pared by 3 bases and J by 4 bases, with 9 bases between. The CDR3 bases are TGTGCCTGGAGCGGAGACAGCTATGGCTACACCTTC. Translation gives CAWSGDSYGYTF.

This clone was observed a handful of times. The rearrangement uses TRBV29-1 and TRBJ2-1; TRBD1 matches 9 bases. Germline-derived CDR1 and CDR2 are SQVTM and ANQGSEA. The trim removed 6 bases at V and 7 bases at J, leaving 22 bases unmatched. The CDR3 length is 18 residues. The CDR3 bases are TGCAGCGTCCCTATGGGGACAGGGACCAGCTTTCTCGGGAATGAGCAGTTCTTC. Translating gives CSVPMGTGTSFLGNEQFF.

This clone was seen only a few times. The rearrangement joins TRBV29-1 to TRBJ1-1; D not certain. CDR3 length: 13 amino acids. Deletions cut 7 bases from V and 4 bases from J, with 16 bases between. CDR1 is SQVTM and CDR2 is ANQGSEA in the germline V gene. The CDR3 region has the DNA TGCAGCGCCTGGGGTGGGCGGGCCACTGAAGCTTTCTTT. The encoded protein is CSAWGGRATEAFF.

The J gene is TRBJ2-2, the V gene TRBV9; no clear D gene. Trimming took 0 bases from V and 1 from J, leaving 4 bases between them. The length of the CDR3 is 14 residues. Germline CDR1 is SGDLS and CDR2 is YYNGEE. The DNA for the CDR3 is TGTGCCAGCAGCGTAGCCTGGAACACCGGGGAGCTGTTTTTT. It codes for CASSVAWNTGELFF.

The chain joins TRBV7-9 to TRBJ2-3; 14 nucleotides match TRBD2. The V gene end was trimmed by 4 bases and the J gene end by 2 bases; junction bases not matched to a gene: 8. The CDR3 totals 18 residues. CDR1 is SEHNR and CDR2 is FQNEAQ in the germline V gene (reference sequence). The CDR3 region has the DNA TGTGCCAGCAGCTCAATAAGGACTAGCGGGAGGTACACAGATACGCAGTATTTT. As protein: CASSSIRTSGRYTDTQYF.

The rearrangement uses TRBV4-1 and TRBJ2-3, with 10 bases aligning to TRBD2. Looked up from germline, CDR1 is MGHRA and CDR2 is YSYEKL. The CDR3 contains 15 residues. Trimming at V came to 3 bases and at J to 4 bases, leaving 4 bases not matched to a gene. Here the CDR3 reads CASSQVGLAADTQYF. For the CDR3, the DNA is TGCGCCAGCAGCCAGGTTGGACTAGCGGCAGATACGCAGTATTTT.

This clone has a handful of counts. The J gene is TRBJ2-3, the V gene TRBV29-1, with TRBD1 matching 7 bases. CDR3 length equals 13 residues. Trimming took 4 bases from V and 1 from J; bases not matched to a gene: 2. Per the germline V gene, CDR1 is SQVTM and CDR2 is ANQGSEA. CDR3 amino acids: CSVVQGGTDTQYF. As DNA, the CDR3 is TGCAGCGTTGTGCAGGGGGGCACAGATACGCAGTATTTT.

This clone has just a few counts. This chain connects TRBV5-1 to TRBJ2-7; D call uncertain. CDR1 and CDR2 from the germline V gene are SGHRS and YFSETQ. This CDR3 contains 14 residues. V was pared by 3 bases and J by 6 bases, with 16 bases between. Here the CDR3 DNA reads TGCGCCAGCAGCTCAAGGACCCCCGATGGCGAGCAGTACTTC. Translated, it gives CASSSRTPDGEQYF.

This chain connects TRBV7-2 to TRBJ2-3; 7 positions match TRBD2. The CDR3 extends over 17 amino acids. Germline CDR1 SGHTA, CDR2 FQGNSA. The ends lost 1 base at V and 2 bases at J; junction bases unmatched: 9. Here the CDR3 DNA reads TGTGCCAGCAGCTTAGAATGGCTAGCGGCAATCACAGATACGCAGTATTTT. Residues: CASSLEWLAAITDTQYF.

In this sample, this clone turned up a few times. This chain joins TRBV13 and TRBJ2-2; TRBD2 agrees at 9 bases. J gave up 6 bases and V 4 bases, and 6 bases lay outside the gene matches. Germline V gives CDR1 PRHDT, CDR2 FYEKMQ (reference sequence). CDR3 length equals 15 residues. The CDR3 bases are TGTGCCAGCAGCTACTTAGCGGGAGAGGCCGGGGAGCTGTTTTTT. It specifies CASSYLAGEAGELFF.

The genes are TRBV12-2 and TRBJ2-3; the table's D gene call, TRBD2, was not cross checked with the DNA. TRBV12-2 is shown as a pseudogene. CDR3 length: 15 amino acids. CDR3 sequence (DNA): TGTGCAAGTCGCTTTGAGCGGGGGACCACAGATACGCAGTATTTT. Protein: CASRFERGTTDTQYF.

Only a few counts were recorded for this clone. This CDR3 reads CSVSSLLGRQQYF. The CDR3, as DNA: TGCAGCGTTTCCTCTCTACTAGGGAGGCAGCAGTATTTT. J is TRBJ2-3 and V is TRBV29-1; D is possibly TRBD2 (6 bases). Deletions cut 5 bases from V and 11 bases from J, with 20 bases between. Germline V lookup: CDR1 SQVTM, CDR2 ANQGSEA. This CDR3 spans 13 amino acids.

Only a few counts were recorded for this clone. The V call is TRBV14, the J call TRBJ2-7, with unresolved D. Germline V gene data show CDR1 as SGHDN and CDR2 as FVKESK. Trimming took off 4 bases at V and 3 bases at J, with 13 bases between the two ends. CDR3 length: 14 residues. The DNA of the CDR3 is TGTGCCAGCAGCCTGTCCGGAGTTCTCTACGAGCAGTACTTC. It encodes CASSLSGVLYEQYF.

The genes are TRBV5-6 and TRBJ1-1; D gene unclear. Germline CDR1 reads SGHDT; CDR2 reads YYEEEE. Trimming left V 2 bases short and J 5 bases short, with 13 bases between. This CDR3 is 14 amino acids long. The CDR3: CASSLVGDATEAFF. DNA of the CDR3: TGTGCCAGCAGCTTAGTCGGGGATGCTACTGAAGCTTTCTTT.

The CDR3 region is CASSQDRVEGYTKAFF. The CDR3 coding sequence is TGCGCCAGCAGCCAAGACAGGGTAGAAGGGTATACTAAAGCTTTCTTT. The J gene is TRBJ1-1, the V gene TRBV4-1, with D possibly matching TRBD1 (5 bases). Germline V gene lookup returns CDR1 MGHRA and CDR2 YSYEKL. CDR3 length: 16 amino acids. The V gene lost 0 bases and the J gene lost 9 bases, with 20 bases spanning the gap.

The J gene is TRBJ2-1, the V gene TRBV7-2, with a tentative D call TRBD1 (6 bases). V lost 4 bases and J lost 15, with 16 bases in between. This CDR3 spans 12 amino acids. Germline CDR1 and CDR2: SGHTA and FQGNSA. In nucleotides, the CDR3 is TGTGCCAGCAGCTGGAACCGGGACAAAACGTTCTTC. Its translation is CASSWNRDKTFF.

This clone was found a few times. The chain joins TRBV9 to TRBJ1-2, with D unresolved. The germline gives CDR1 SGDLS, CDR2 YYNGEE. V was trimmed by 3 bases and J by 0 bases, leaving 12 bases between them. CDR3 size: 15 residues. The CDR3 DNA sequence: TGTGCCAGCAGCGCCCTAGGAACGGCTAACTATGGCTACACCTTC. It yields the protein CASSALGTANYGYTF.